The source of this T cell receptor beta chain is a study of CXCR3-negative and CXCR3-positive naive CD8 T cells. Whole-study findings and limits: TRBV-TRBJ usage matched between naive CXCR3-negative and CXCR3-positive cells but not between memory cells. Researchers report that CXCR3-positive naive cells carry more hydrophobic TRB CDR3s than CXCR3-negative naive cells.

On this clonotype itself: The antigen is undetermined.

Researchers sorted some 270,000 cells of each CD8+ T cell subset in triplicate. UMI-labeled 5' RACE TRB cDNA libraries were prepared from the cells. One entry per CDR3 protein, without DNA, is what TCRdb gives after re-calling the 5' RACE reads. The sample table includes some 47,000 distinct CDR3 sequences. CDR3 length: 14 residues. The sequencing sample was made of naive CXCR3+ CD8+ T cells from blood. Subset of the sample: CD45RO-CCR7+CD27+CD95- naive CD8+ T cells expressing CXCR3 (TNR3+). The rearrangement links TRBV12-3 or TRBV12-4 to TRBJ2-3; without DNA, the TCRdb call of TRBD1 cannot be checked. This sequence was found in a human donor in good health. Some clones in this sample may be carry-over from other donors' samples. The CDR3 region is CASRRDRDGDTQYF.